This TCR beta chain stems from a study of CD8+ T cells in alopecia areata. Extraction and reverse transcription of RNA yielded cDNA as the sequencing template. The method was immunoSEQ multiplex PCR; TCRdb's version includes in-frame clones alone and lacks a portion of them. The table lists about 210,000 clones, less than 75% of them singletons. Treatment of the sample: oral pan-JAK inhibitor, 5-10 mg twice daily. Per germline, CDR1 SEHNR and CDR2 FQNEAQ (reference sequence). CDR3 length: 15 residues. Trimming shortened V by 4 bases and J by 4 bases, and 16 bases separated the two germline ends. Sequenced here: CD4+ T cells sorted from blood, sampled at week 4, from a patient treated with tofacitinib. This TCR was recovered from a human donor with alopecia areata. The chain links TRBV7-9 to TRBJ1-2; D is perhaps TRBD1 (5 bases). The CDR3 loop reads CASSSPGGPSYGYTF. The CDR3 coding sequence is TGTGCCAGCAGCTCCCCTGGGGGTCCTTCCTATGGCTACACCTTC.